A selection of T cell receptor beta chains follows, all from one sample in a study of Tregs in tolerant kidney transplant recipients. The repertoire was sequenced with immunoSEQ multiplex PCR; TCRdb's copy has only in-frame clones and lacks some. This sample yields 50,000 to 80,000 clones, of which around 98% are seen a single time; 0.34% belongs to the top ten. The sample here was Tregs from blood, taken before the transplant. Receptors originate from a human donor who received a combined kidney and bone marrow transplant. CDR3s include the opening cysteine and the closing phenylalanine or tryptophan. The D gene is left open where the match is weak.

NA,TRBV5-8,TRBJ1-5,CASSTGMSQPQHF
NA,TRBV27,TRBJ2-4,CASSSRGNIQYF
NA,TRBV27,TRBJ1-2,CATTGGLGYGYTF
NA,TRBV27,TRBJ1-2,CASTSRTRRPYGYTF
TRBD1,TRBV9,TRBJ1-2,CASSRQGSYGYTF
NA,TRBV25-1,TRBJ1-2,CASTPQGALDGYTF
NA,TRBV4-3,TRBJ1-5,CASSQEENQPQHF
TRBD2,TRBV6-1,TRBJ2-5,CASSEGLATKETQYF
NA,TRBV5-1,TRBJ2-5,CASSLSELVQETQYF
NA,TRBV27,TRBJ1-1,CASSLWGGNAFF
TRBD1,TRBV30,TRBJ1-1,CAGDRMNTEAFF
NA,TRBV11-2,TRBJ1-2,CASSLVPGNYGYTF
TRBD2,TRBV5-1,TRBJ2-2,CASRPGRGELFF
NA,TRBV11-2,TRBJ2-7,CASSQTRSYEQYF
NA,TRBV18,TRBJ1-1,CASSPVLELEAFF
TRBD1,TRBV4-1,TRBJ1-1,CASSQGQGKGWTEAFF
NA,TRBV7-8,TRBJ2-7,CASSLAIAYEQYF
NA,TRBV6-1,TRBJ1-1,CASFWTVNTEAFF
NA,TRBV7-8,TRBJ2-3,CASTREGDTQYF
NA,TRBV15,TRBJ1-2,CATSRGHRYGYTF
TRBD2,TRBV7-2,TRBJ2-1,CASTPTGLGNNEQFF
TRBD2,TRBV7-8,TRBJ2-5,CASSLVASGVQETQYF
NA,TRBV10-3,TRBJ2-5,CAISPDGGVPQETQYF
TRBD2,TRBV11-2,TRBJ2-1,CASVRTSGGPSYNEQFF
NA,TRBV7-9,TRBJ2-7,CASSPDFGYEQYF
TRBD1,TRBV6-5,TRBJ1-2,CASSRQGSPYGYTF
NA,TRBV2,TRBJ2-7,CASREVYEQYF
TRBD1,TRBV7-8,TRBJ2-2,CASSLAPSRQGNTGELFF
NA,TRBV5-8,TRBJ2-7,CASSPRSQGQYF
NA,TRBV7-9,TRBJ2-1,CASSLGREPYNEQFF